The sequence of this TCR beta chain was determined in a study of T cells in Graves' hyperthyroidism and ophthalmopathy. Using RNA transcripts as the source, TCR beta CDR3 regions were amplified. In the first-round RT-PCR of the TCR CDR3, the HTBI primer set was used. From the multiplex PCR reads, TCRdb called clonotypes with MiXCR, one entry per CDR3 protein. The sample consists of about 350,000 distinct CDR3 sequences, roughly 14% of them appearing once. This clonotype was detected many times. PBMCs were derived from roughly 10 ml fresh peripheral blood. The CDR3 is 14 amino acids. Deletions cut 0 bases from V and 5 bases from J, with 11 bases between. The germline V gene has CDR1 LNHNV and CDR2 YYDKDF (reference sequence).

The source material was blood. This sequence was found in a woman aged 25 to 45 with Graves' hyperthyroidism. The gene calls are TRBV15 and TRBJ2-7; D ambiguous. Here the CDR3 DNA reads TGTGCCACCAGCAGAGAGTTGGCGGCCGACGAGCAGTACTTC. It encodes CATSRELAADEQYF.